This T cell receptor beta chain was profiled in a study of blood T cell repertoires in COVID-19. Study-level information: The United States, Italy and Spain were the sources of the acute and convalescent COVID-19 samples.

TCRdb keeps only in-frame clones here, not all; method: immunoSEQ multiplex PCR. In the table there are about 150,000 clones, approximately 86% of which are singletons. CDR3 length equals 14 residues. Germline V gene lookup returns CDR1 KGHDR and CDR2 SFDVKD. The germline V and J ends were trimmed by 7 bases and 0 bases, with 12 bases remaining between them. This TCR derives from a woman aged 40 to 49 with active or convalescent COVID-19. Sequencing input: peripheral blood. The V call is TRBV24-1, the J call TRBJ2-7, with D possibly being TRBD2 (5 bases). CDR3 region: CATRKDGISYEQYF. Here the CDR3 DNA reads TGTGCCACCAGAAAAGACGGGATCTCCTACGAGCAGTACTTC.